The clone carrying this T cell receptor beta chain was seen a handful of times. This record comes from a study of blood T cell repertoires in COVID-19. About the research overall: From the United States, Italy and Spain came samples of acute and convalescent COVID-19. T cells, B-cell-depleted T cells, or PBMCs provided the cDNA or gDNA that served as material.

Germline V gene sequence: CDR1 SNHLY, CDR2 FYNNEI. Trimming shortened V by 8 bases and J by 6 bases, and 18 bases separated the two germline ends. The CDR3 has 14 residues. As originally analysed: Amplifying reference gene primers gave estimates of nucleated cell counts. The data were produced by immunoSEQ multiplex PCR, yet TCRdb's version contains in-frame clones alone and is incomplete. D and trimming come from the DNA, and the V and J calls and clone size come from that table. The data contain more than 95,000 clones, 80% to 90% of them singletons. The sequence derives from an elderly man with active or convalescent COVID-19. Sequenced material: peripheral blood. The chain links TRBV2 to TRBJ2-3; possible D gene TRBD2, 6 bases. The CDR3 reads CASSFSGHSDTQYF. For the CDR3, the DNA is TGTGCCAGCTCTTTTAGCGGCCACTCTGATACGCAGTATTTT.